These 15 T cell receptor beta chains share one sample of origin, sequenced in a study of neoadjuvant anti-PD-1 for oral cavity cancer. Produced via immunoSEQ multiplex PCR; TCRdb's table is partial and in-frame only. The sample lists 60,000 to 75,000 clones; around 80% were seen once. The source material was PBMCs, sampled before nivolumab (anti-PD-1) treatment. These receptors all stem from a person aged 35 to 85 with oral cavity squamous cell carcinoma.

The CDR3 DNA follows: TGTGCCAGCAGCCAAATGGCTGGAAACACCATATATTTT. Its protein product is CASSQMAGNTIYF. J is TRBJ1-3 and V is TRBV7-6; no reliable D call. The CDR3 sequence is 13 residues long. V lost 5 bases to trimming and J lost 2 bases, with 7 bases between them. Germline values: CDR1 SGHVS, CDR2 FNYEAQ. The full variable domain, its missing parts supplied by reference TRBV7-6 and TRBJ1-3, is GAGVSQSPRYKVTKRGQDVALRCDPISGHVSLYWYRQALGQGPEFLTYFNYEAQQDKSGLPNDRFSAERPEGSISTLTIQRTEQRDSAMYRCASSQMAGNTIYFGEGSWLTVV.

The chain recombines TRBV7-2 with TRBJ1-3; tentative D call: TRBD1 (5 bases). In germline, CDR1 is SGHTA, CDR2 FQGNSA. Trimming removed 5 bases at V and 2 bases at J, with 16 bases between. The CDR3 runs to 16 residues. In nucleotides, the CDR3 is TGTGCCAGCAGCGCCCGCTCGTCAGGGACTGGAAACACCATATATTTT. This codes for CASSARSSGTGNTIYF.

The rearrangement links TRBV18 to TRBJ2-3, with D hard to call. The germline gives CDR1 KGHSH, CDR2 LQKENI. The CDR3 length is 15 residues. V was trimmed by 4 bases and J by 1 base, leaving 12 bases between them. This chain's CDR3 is CASSRRTERTDTQYF. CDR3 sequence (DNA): TGTGCCAGCTCACGAAGAACCGAACGCACAGATACGCAGTATTTT.

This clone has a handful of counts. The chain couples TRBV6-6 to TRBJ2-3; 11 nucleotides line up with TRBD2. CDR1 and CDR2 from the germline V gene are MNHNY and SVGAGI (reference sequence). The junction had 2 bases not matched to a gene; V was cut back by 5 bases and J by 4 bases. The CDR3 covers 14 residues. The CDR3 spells CASSLAGGPDTQYF. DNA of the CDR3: TGTGCCAGCAGTCTAGCGGGAGGCCCAGATACGCAGTATTTT.

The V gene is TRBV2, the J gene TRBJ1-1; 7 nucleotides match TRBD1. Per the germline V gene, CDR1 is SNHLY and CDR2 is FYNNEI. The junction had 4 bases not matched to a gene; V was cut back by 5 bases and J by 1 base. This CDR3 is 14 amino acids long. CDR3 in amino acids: CASSFTGANTEAFF. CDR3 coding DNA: TGTGCCAGCAGTTTTACAGGGGCGAACACTGAAGCTTTCTTT.

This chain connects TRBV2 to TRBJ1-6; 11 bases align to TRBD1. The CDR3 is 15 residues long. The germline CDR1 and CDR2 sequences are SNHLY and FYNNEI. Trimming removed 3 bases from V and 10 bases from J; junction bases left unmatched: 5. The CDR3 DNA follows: TGTGCCAGCAGTGAGGACAGGGGGCGTTCGTCACCCCTCCACTTT. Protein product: CASSEDRGRSSPLHF.

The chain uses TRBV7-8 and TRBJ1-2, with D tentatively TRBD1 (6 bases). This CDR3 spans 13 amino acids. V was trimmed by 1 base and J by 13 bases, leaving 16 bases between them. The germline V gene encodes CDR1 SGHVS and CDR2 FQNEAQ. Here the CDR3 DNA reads TGTGCCAGCAGCTTAGGGCTGGGAGGAGGGGGCACCTTC. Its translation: CASSLGLGGGGTF. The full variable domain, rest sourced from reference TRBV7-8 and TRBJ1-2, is GAGVSQSPRYKVAKRGQDVALRCDPISGHVSLFWYQQALGQGPEFLTYFQNEAQLDKSGLPSDRFFAERPEGSVSTLKIQRTQQEDSAVYLCASSLGLGGGGTFGSGTRLTVV.

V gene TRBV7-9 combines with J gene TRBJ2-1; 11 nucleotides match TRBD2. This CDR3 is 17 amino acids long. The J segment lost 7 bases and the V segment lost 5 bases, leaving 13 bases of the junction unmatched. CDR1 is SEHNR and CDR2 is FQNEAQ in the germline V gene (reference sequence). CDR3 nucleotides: TGTGCCAGCAGCCCCCGGAGGGTAGCGGGAGGGGAGAATGAGCAGTTCTTC. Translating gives CASSPRRVAGGENEQFF. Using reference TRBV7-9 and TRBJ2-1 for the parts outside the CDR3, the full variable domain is DTGVSQNPRHKITKRGQNVTFRCDPISEHNRLYWYRQTLGQGPEFLTYFQNEAQLEKSRLLSDRFSAERPKGSFSTLEIQRTEQGDSAMYLCASSPRRVAGGENEQFFGPGTRLTVL.

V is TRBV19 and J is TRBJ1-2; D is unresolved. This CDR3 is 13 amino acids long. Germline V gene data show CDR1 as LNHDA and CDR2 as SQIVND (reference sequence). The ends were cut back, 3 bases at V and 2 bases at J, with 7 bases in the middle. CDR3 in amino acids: CASSMEQNYGYTF. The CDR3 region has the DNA TGTGCCAGTAGTATGGAACAGAACTATGGCTACACCTTC.

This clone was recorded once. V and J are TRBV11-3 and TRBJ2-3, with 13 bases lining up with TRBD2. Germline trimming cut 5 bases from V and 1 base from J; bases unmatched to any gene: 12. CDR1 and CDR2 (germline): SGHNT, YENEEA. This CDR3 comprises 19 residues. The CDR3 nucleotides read TGTGCCAGCAGCCCGGGGACTAGCGGGGCACCCAGAGGCACAGATACGCAGTATTTT. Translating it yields CASSPGTSGAPRGTDTQYF.

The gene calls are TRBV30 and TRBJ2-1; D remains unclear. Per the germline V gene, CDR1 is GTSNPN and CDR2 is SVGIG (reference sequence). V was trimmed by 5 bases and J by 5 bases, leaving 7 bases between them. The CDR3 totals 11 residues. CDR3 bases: TGTGCCTGGGGCTCGGACAATGAGCAGTTCTTC. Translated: CAWGSDNEQFF.

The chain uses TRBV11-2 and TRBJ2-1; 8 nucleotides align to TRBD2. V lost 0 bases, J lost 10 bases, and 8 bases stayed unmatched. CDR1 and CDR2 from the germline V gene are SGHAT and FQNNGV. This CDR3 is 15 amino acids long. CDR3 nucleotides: TGTGCCAGCAGCTTAGAAGCCAGCGGGGGATTCGAGCAGTTCTTC. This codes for CASSLEASGGFEQFF.

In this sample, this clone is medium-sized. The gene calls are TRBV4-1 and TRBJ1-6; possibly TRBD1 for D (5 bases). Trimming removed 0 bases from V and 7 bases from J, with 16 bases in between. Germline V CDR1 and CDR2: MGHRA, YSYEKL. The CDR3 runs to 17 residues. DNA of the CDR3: TGCGCCAGCAGCCAAGATAAGGAGGCAGGGAACAATTCACCCCTCCACTTT. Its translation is CASSQDKEAGNNSPLHF.

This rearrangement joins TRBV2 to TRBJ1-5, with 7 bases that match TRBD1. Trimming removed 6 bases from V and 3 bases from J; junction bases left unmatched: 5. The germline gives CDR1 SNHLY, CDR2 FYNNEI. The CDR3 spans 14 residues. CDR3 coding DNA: TGTGCCAGCAGCACAGGGGACTACAATCAGCCCCAGCATTTT. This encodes CASSTGDYNQPQHF.

The chain's CDR3 is CASSSSNRGLTEAFF. The CDR3 nucleotides are TGCGCCAGCAGTTCCTCGAACAGGGGGCTCACTGAAGCTTTCTTT. The chain couples TRBV5-1 to TRBJ1-1, with 9 bases aligning to TRBD1. The CDR3 contains 15 residues. Trimming took 5 bases from V and 4 from J; bases not matched to a gene: 9. The V gene's germline CDR1 is SGHRS and CDR2 YFSETQ.